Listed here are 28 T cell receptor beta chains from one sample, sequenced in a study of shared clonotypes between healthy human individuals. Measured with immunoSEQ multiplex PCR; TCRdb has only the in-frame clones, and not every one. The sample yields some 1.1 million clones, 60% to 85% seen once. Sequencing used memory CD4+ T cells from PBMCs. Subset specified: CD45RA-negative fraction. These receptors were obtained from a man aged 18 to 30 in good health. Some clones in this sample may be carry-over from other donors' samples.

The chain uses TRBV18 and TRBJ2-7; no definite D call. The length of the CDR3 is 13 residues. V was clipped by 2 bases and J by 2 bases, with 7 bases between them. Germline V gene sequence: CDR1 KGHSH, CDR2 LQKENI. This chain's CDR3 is CASSPATPYEQYF. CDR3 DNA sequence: TGTGCCAGCTCACCAGCCACCCCCTACGAGCAGTACTTC.

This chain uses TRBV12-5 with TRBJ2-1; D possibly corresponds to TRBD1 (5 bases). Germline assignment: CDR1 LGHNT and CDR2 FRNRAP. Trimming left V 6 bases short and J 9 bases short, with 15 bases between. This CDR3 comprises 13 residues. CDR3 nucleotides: TGTGCTAGTGGCCAGGGCCCAAACGGTGAGCAGTTCTTC. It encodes CASGQGPNGEQFF. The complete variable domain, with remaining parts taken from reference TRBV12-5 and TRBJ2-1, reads DARVTQTPRHKVTEMGQEVTMRCQPILGHNTVFWYRQTMMQGLELLAYFRNRAPLDDSGMPKDRFSAEMPDATLATLKIQPSEPRDSAVYFCASGQGPNGEQFFGPGTRLTVL.

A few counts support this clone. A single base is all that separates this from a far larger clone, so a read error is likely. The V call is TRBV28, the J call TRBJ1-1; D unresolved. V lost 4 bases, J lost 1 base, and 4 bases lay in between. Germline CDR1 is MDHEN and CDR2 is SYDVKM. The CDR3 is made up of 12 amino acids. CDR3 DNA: TGTGCCAGCAGTTGGGCGAACACTGAAGCTTTCTTT. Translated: CASSWANTEAFF.

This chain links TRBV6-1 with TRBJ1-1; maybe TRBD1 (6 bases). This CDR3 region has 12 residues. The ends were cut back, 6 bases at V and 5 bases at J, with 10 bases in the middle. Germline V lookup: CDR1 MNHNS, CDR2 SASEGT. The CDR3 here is CASRQGRTEAFF. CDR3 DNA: TGTGCCAGCAGACAGGGCCGGACTGAAGCTTTCTTT.

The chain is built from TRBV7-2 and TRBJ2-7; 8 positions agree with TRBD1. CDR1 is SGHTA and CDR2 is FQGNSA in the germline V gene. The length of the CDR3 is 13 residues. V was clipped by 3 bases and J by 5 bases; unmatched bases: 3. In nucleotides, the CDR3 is TGTGCCAGCAGCTTCTCACAGGGGGACGAGCAGTACTTC. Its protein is CASSFSQGDEQYF.

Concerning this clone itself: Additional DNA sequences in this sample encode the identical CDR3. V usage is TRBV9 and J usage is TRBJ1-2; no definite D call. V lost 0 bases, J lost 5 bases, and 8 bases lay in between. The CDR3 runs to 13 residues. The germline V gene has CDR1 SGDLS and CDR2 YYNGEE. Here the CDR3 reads CASSVGGAYGYTF. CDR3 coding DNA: TGTGCCAGCAGCGTAGGGGGAGCTTATGGCTACACCTTC.

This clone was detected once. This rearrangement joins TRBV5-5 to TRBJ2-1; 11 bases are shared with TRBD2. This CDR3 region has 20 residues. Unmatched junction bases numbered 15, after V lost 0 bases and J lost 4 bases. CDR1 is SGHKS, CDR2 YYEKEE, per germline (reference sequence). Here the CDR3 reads CASSLAILASGRLDYNEQFF. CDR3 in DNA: TGTGCCAGCAGCTTGGCCATTCTGGCTAGCGGGAGGTTGGATTACAATGAGCAGTTCTTC.

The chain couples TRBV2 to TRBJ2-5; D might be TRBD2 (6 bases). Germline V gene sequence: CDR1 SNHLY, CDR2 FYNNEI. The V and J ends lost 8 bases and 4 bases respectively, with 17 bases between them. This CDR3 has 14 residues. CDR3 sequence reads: CASVGPPEGETQYF. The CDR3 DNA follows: TGTGCCAGCGTGGGACCACCGGAGGGAGAGACCCAGTACTTC.

CDR3 sequence reads: CASSLEPVSYEQYF. The CDR3 nucleotides are TGTGCCAGCAGCTTGGAGCCGGTTTCCTACGAGCAGTACTTC. V usage is TRBV5-5 and J usage is TRBJ2-7; D is undetermined. Germline CDR1 SGHKS, CDR2 YYEKEE (reference sequence). The CDR3 runs 14 residues. The V gene lost 0 bases and the J gene lost 1 base, with 8 bases spanning the gap.

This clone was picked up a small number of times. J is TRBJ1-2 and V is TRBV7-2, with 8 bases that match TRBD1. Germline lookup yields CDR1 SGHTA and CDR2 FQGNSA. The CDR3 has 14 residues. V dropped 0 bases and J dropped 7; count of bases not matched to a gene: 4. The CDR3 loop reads CASSLAAGGSGYTF. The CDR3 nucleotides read TGTGCCAGCAGCTTAGCTGCAGGGGGCTCTGGCTACACCTTC.

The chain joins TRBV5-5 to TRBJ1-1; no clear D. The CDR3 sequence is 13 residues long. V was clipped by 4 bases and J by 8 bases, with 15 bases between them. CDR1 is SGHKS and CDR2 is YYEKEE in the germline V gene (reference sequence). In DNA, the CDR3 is TGTGCCAGCAGCCCGACTATTGGGTCGGAAGCTTTCTTT. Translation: CASSPTIGSEAFF. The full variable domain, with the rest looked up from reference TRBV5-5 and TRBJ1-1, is DAGVTQSPTHLIKTRGQQVTLRCSPISGHKSVSWYQQVLGQGPQFIFQYYEKEERGRGNFPDRFSARQFPNYSSELNVNALLLGDSALYLCASSPTIGSEAFFGQGTRLTVV.

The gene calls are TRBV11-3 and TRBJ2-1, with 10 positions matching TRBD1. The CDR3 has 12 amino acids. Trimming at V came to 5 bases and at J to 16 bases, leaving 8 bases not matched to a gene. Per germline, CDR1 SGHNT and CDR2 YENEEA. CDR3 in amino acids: CASSPGTGAPFF. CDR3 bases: TGTGCCAGCAGCCCAGGGACAGGGGCCCCCTTCTTC.

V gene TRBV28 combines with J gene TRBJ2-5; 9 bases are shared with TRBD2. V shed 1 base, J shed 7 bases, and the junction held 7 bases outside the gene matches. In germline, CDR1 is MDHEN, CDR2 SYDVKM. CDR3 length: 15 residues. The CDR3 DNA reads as TGTGCCAGCAGTTTATCGGGACTAGCTTTGGGGACCCAGTACTTC. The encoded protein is CASSLSGLALGTQYF.

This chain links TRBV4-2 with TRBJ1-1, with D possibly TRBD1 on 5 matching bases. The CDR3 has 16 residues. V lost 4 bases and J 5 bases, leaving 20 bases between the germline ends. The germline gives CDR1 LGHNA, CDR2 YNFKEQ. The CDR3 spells CASSPKVGAYSTEAFF. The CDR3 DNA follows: TGTGCCAGCAGCCCCAAGGTCGGGGCTTACTCTACTGAAGCTTTCTTT.

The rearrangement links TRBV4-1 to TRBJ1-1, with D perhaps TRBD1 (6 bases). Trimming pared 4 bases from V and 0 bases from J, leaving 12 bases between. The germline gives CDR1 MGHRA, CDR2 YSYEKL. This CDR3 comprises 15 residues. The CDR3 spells CASSRYTGMNTEAFF. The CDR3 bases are TGCGCCAGCAGCCGGTACACAGGGATGAACACTGAAGCTTTCTTT.

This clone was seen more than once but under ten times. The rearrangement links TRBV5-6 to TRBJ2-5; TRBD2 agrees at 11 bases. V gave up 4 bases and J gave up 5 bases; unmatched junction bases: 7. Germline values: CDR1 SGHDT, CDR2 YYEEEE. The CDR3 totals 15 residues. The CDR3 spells CASSGTLAGGETQYF. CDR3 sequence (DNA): TGTGCCAGCAGCGGAACCCTAGCGGGAGGCGAGACCCAGTACTTC.

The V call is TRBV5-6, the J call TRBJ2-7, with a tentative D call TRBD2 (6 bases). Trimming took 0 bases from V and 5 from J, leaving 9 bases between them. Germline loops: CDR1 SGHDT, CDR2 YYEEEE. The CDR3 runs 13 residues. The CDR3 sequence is CASSLVGRNEQYF. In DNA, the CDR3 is TGTGCCAGCAGCTTGGTTGGGAGGAACGAGCAGTACTTC.

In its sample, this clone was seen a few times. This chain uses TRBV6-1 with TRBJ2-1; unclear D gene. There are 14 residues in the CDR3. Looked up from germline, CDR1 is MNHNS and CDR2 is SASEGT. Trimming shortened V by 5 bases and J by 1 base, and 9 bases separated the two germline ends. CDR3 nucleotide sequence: TGTGCCAGCAGTTTTGAGACATCCTACAATGAGCAGTTCTTC. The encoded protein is CASSFETSYNEQFF.

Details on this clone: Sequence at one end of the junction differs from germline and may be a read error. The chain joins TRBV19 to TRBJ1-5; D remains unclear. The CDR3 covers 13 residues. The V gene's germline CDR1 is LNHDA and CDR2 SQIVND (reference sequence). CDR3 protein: CASSIGSGRTRDF. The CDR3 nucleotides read TGTGCCAGTAGTATAGGGTCGGGGAGGACCCGGGATTTT. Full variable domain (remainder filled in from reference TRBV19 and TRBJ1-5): DGGITQSPKYLFRKEGQNVTLSCEQNLNHDAMYWYRQDPGQGLRLIYYSQIVNDFQKGDIAEGYSVSREKKESFPLTVTSAQKNPTAFYLCASSIGSGRTRDFGDGTRLSIL.

CDR3 coding DNA: TGTGCCAGTAGCCACAGGGGGGAACTCTATGGCTACACCTTC. This translates into CASSHRGELYGYTF. J is TRBJ1-2 and V is TRBV19; 8 bases are shared with TRBD1. This CDR3 contains 14 residues. The V and J ends lost 6 bases and 4 bases, in that order; junction bases with no gene match: 7. Germline V gives CDR1 LNHDA, CDR2 SQIVND (reference sequence).

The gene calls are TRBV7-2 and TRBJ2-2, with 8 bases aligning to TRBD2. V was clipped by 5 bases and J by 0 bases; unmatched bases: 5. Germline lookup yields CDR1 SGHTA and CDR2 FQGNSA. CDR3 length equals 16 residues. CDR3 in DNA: TGTGCCAGCAGCGCCCAGACTAGCGCGAACACCGGGGAGCTGTTTTTT. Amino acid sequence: CASSAQTSANTGELFF.

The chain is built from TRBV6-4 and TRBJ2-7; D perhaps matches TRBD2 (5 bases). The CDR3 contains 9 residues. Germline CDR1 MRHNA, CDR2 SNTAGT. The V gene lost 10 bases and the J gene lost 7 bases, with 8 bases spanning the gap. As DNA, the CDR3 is TGTGCCACCACGGGGGAGCAGTACTTC. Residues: CATTGEQYF.

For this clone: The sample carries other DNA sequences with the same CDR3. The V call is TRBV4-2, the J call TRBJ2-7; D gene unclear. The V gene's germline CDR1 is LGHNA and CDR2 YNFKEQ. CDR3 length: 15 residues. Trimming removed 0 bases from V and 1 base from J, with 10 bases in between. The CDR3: CASSQDEGGSYEQYF. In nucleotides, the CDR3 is TGTGCCAGCAGCCAAGATGAAGGCGGATCCTACGAGCAGTACTTC.

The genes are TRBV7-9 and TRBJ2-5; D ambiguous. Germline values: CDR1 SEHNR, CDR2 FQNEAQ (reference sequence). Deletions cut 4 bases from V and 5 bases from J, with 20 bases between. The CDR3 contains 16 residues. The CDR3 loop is CASSSDAARLLETQYF. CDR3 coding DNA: TGTGCCAGCAGCTCCGACGCGGCTAGGTTATTGGAGACCCAGTACTTC.

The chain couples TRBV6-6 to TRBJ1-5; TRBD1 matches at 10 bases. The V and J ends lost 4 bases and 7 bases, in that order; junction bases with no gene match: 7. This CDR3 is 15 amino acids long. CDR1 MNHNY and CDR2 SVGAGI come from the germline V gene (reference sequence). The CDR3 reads CASSSTGGRTQPQHF. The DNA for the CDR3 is TGTGCCAGCAGTTCGACAGGGGGCAGAACCCAGCCCCAGCATTTT.

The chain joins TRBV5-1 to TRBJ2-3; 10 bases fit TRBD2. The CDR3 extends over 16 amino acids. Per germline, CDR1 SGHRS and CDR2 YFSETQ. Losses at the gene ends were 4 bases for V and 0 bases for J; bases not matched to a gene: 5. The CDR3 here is CASSIGLAESTDTQYF. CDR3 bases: TGCGCCAGCAGCATCGGACTAGCGGAGAGCACAGATACGCAGTATTTT.

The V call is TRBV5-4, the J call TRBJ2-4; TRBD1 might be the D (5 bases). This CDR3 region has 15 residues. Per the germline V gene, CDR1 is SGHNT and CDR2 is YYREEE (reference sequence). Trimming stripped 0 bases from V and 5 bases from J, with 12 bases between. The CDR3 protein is CASSLESQGENIQYF. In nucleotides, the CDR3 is TGTGCCAGCAGCTTGGAGTCTCAGGGCGAAAACATTCAGTACTTC.

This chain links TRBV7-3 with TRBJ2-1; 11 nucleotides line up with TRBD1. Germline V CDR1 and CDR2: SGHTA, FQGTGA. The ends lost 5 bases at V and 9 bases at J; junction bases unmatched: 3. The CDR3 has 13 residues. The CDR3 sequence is CASSLGTGGEQFF. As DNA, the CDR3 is TGTGCCAGCAGCCTAGGGACAGGGGGTGAGCAGTTCTTC.